This T cell receptor (beta chain) is from a study of immune cell composition in non-small cell lung cancer. Sequencing used immunoSEQ multiplex PCR; TCRdb keeps in-frame clones, though not all of them. There are more than 14,000 clones in the sample; about two thirds occur only once, and about 7.5% lies in the top ten. Study-wide points: Squamous carcinomas (approximately 80%) more often had tumour-associated clones >0.5% than adenocarcinomas (33%). It was not proven that tumour-reactive clones equal dominant tumour-associated clones.

CDR3 length equals 16 residues. Germline CDR1 SGDLS, CDR2 YYNGEE. The V segment lost 3 bases and the J segment 2 bases; nucleotides outside the gene matches: 6. Template was genomic DNA from frozen, unsorted single-cell suspensions. On this clone itself: The antigen is not known.

Specimen: lung tumor tissue. V usage is TRBV9 and J usage is TRBJ1-3; 9 bases agree with TRBD1. The sequence came from a human donor with non-small cell lung cancer. DNA for the CDR3: TGTGCCAGCAGCGGTTATACAGGGGGCCCTGGAAACACCATATATTTT. It codes for CASSGYTGGPGNTIYF. Full variable domain (remainder filled in from reference TRBV9 and TRBJ1-3): DSGVTQTPKHLITATGQRVTLRCSPRSGDLSVYWYQQSLDQGLQFLIQYYNGEERAKGNILERFSAQQFPDLHSELNLSSLELGDSALYFCASSGYTGGPGNTIYFGEGSWLTVV.